This entry concerns a single TCR beta chain. Its specificity is unknown. Authors' processing steps: Differences in CDR3 between clinicopathological groups were drawn on to build a classifier intended to discriminate distant-metastatic papillary thyroid cancer patients. TCRdb re-called clones from the PCR reads using MiXCR. These V and J calls derive from TCRdb rather than the authors' analysis. The sample contains about 13,000 clones, about 25% of which appear only once. The germline CDR1 and CDR2 sequences are KGHDR and SFDVKD. The CDR3 has 15 residues. Trimming took 3 bases from V and 5 from J, leaving 13 bases between them. None of the patients had undergone any treatment ahead of thyroid surgery. The data are from a study of metastatic and nonmetastatic thyroid tumors. Overall study: The study looked at repertoires side by side in blood and in tumor or nodule tissue from malignant and benign thyroid patients.

Study conclusions and caveats: Patients with malignant thyroid tumors reportedly had significantly higher TCR beta diversity than those with benign nodules, in blood and tumor.

The sample taken for sequencing was blood. The sequence derives from a male donor with papillary thyroid cancer or a benign thyroid nodule (not recorded which). Some clones in this sample may be carry-over from other donors' samples. This chain connects TRBV24-1 to TRBJ2-1; D not certain. Written as DNA, the CDR3 is TGTGCCACCAGTGATCGCTTACTACCCAACAATGAGCAGTTCTTC. Its protein is CATSDRLLPNNEQFF.